The entry below gives a single T cell receptor beta chain sequence along with its context. Its antigen is currently unknown. Different DNA sequences within this sample yield the same CDR3. A multiplex PCR was run with 60 Vbeta primers and 13 Jbeta primers. Data came from immunoSEQ multiplex PCR; TCRdb stores just in-frame clones and leaves some out. The repertoire holds tens of thousands of clones, with more than 55% as singletons. This sample was included in a study of cytomegalovirus exposure and HLA in healthy donors. Regarding the study as a whole: Overall, approximately 150 TCR beta chains were annotated as cytomegalovirus-associated. The productive fraction for most TCR beta V segments was about 87% or about 30% in an earlier analysis.

Germline values: CDR1 MNHEY, CDR2 SVGAGI. Deletions cut 7 bases from V and 6 bases from J, with 19 bases between. CDR3 size: 14 residues. Sample: PBMCs. This rearrangement joins TRBV6-5 to TRBJ2-7, with D possibly being TRBD2 (6 bases). The receptor was isolated from a woman between 45 and 60 years old in good health and CMV-seropositive. This CDR3 is CASTPDGRPGEQYF. In DNA form, the CDR3 reads TGTGCCAGCACCCCCGACGGGAGACCGGGCGAGCAGTACTTC.